The sequence of this T cell receptor beta chain was determined in a study of blood T cell repertoires in COVID-19. Study-level background: In each case, the material was cDNA or gDNA derived from T cells, B-cell-depleted T cells, or PBMCs.

Cohorts were assigned according to the clinical history that participants reported. Germline CDR1 reads LGHNT; CDR2 reads FRNRAP. This CDR3 is 13 amino acids long. Trimming cost V 0 bases and J 7 bases, with 9 bases left between them. Only in-frame clones appear in the TCRdb table, and some are missing; sequencing was by immunoSEQ multiplex PCR. The sample shows almost 250,000 clones, about 82% of them seen only once. The sample taken for sequencing was PBMCs or T cells enriched from blood (not recorded which). This receptor was obtained from a woman aged 45-65 years with acute COVID-19. V gene TRBV12-5 combines with J gene TRBJ1-2; weak D call: TRBD1 (5 bases). The DNA of the CDR3 is TGTGCTAGTGGTTTGGTTGGCGGGGGTGGCTACACCTTC. This encodes CASGLVGGGGYTF.